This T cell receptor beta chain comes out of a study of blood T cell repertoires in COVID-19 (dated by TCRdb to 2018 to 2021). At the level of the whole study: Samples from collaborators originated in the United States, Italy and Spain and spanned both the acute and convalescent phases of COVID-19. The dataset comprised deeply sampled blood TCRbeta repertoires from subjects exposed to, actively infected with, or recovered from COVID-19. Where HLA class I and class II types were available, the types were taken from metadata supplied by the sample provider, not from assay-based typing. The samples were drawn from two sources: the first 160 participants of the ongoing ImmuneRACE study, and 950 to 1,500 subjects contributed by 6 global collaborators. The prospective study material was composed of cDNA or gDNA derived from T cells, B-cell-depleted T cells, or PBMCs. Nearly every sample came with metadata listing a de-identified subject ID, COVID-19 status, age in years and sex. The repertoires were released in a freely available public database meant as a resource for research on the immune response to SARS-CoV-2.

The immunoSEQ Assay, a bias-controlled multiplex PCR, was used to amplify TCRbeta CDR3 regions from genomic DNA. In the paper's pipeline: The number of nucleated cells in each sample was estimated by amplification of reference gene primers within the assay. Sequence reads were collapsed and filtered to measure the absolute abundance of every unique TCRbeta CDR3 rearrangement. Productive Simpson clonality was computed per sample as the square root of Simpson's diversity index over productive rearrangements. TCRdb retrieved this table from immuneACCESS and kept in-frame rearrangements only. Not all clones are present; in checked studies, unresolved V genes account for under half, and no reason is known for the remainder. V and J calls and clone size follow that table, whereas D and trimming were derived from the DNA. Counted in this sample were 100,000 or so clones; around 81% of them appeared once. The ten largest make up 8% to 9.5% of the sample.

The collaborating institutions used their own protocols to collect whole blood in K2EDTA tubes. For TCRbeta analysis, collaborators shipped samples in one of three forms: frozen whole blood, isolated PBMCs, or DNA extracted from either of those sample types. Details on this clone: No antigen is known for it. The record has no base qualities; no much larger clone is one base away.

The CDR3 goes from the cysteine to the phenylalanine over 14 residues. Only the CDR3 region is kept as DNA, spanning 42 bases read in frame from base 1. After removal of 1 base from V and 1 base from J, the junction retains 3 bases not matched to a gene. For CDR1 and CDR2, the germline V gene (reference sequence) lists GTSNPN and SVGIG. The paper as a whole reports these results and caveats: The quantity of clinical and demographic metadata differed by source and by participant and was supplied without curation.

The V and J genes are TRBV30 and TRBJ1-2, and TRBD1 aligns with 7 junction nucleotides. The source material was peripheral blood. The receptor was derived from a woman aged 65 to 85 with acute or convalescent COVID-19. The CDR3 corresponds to CAWSDRGLNYGYTF. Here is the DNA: TGTGCCTGGAGTGATAGGGGGCTTAACTATGGCTACACCTTC.